One and the same sample provided the 25 T cell receptor beta chains below, sequenced in a study of shared clonotypes between healthy human individuals. TCRdb's table, derived via immunoSEQ multiplex PCR, lists solely in-frame clones and lacks some. This table holds a few million clones, over 85% found once. The sample comprised naive CD4+ T cells sorted from blood. Subset reported: CD45RA+ positively selected. Receptor source: a man aged 18 to 35 in good health.

The chain uses TRBV7-9 and TRBJ2-7, with 14 bases aligning to TRBD2. Germline V gene lookup returns CDR1 SEHNR and CDR2 FQNEAQ (reference sequence). The CDR3 spans 17 residues. The V gene end was trimmed by 6 bases and the J gene end by 11 bases; junction bases not matched to a gene: 18. The CDR3 here is CASSSWETSGGALDEYF. The CDR3 coding sequence is TGTGCCAGCAGTTCCTGGGAGACTAGCGGGGGGGCTCTCGACGAGTACTTC.

The chain uses TRBV10-2 and TRBJ1-6; 7 nucleotides align to TRBD1. The CDR3 consists of 16 residues. The J segment lost 1 base and the V segment lost 6 bases, leaving 6 bases of the junction unmatched. Germline V gives CDR1 WSHSY, CDR2 SAAADI. DNA for the CDR3: TGCGCCAGCAGGTTCCAGGGGGGATCCTATAATTCACCCCTCCACTTT. This translates into CASRFQGGSYNSPLHF.

The gene calls are TRBV7-2 and TRBJ1-6; TRBD1 is a possible D gene (5 bases). V was shortened by 4 bases and J by 5 bases, with 12 bases between the two germline ends. The CDR3 consists of 15 residues. The germline V gene encodes CDR1 SGHTA and CDR2 FQGNSA. CDR3 bases: TGTGCCAGCAGCTCCCAGGGACTCAATAATTCACCCCTCCACTTT. It yields the protein CASSSQGLNNSPLHF.

CDR3 nucleotide sequence: TGTGCCAGCGCTTGGGACGGTGAAAACATTCAGTACTTC. Its protein product is CASAWDGENIQYF. The J gene is TRBJ2-4, the V gene TRBV6-6, with D tentatively TRBD1 or TRBD2 (5 bases each). The CDR3 consists of 13 residues. The V gene lost 8 bases and the J gene lost 5 bases, with 13 bases spanning the gap. Germline loops: CDR1 MNHNY, CDR2 SVGAGI (reference sequence).

V and J are TRBV19 and TRBJ2-2; D remains unclear. The germline V and J ends were trimmed by 7 bases and 0 bases, with 6 bases remaining between them. The CDR3 consists of 13 residues. The germline CDR1 and CDR2 sequences are LNHDA and SQIVND (reference sequence). CDR3 sequence reads: CASTTPNTGELFF. As DNA, the CDR3 is TGTGCCAGTACTACTCCGAACACCGGGGAGCTGTTTTTT. Supplemented by reference TRBV19 and TRBJ2-2, the full variable domain reads DGGITQSPKYLFRKEGQNVTLSCEQNLNHDAMYWYRQDPGQGLRLIYYSQIVNDFQKGDIAEGYSVSREKKESFPLTVTSAQKNPTAFYLCASTTPNTGELFFGEGSRLTVL.

The rearrangement joins TRBV25-1 to TRBJ1-2, with TRBD1 identical over 7 bases. CDR1 and CDR2 from the germline V gene are MGHDK and SYGVNS. V dropped 4 bases and J dropped 8; count of bases not matched to a gene: 4. This CDR3 comprises 12 residues. CDR3 sequence (DNA): TGTGCCAGCAGTGGTACAGGGGACGGCTACACCTTC. It encodes CASSGTGDGYTF.

As DNA, the CDR3 is TGTGCCAGCAGTGGCTCCAGGGATAATTCACCCCTCCACTTT. Protein: CASSGSRDNSPLHF. The gene calls are TRBV28 and TRBJ1-6; perhaps TRBD1 as D (5 bases). Germline CDR1 is MDHEN and CDR2 is SYDVKM. V was trimmed by 5 bases and J by 5 bases, leaving 10 bases between them. CDR3 length: 14 amino acids.

The chain employs TRBV28 and TRBJ1-3, with D possibly being TRBD1 (6 bases). CDR1 and CDR2 (germline): MDHEN, SYDVKM. The V and J ends lost 6 bases and 2 bases respectively, with 8 bases between them. CDR3 size: 13 residues. The CDR3 bases are TGTGCCAGCAGACGGGGGCCTGGAAACACCATATATTTT. Protein product: CASRRGPGNTIYF.

The chain joins TRBV9 to TRBJ2-3, with 11 bases that match TRBD2. Losses at the gene ends were 2 bases for V and 6 bases for J; bases not matched to a gene: 11. Germline loops: CDR1 SGDLS, CDR2 YYNGEE. CDR3 length equals 17 residues. The CDR3 coding sequence is TGTGCCAGCAGCGTGCGAACTAGCGGGAGTGATATGGATACGCAGTATTTT. Its protein product is CASSVRTSGSDMDTQYF.

CDR3 nucleotide sequence: TGCGCCAGCAGCTCTCAGGGGGCTAGCGACGAGCAGTACTTC. Translation: CASSSQGASDEQYF. V and J are TRBV5-1 and TRBJ2-7; 8 bases map to TRBD1. Per the germline V gene, CDR1 is SGHRS and CDR2 is YFSETQ. This CDR3 region has 14 residues. V lost 3 bases to trimming and J lost 5 bases; unmatched junction nucleotides: 7.

CDR3 sequence reads: CASSLGRAMYEQYF. The CDR3 DNA sequence: TGTGCCAGCAGTTTGGGGCGGGCAATGTACGAGCAGTACTTC. The V and J genes are TRBV28 and TRBJ2-7; D is possibly TRBD1 or TRBD2 (5 bases each). Trimming removed 3 bases at V and 4 bases at J, with 13 bases between. Germline V lookup: CDR1 MDHEN, CDR2 SYDVKM. CDR3 length: 14 amino acids. The entire variable domain, with the rest obtained from reference TRBV28 and TRBJ2-7, is as follows: DVKVTQSSRYLVKRTGEKVFLECVQDMDHENMFWYRQDPGLGLRLIYFSYDVKMKEKGDIPEGYSVSREKKERFSLILESASTNQTSMYLCASSLGRAMYEQYFGPGTRLTVT.

The V call is TRBV6-1, the J call TRBJ2-1; no clear D. V dropped 8 bases and J dropped 9 bases, with 20 bases sitting between them. The CDR3 has 14 residues. Germline-derived CDR1 and CDR2 are MNHNS and SASEGT. CDR3 sequence: CASRMGMGGFEQFF. The CDR3 DNA reads as TGTGCCAGCCGGATGGGTATGGGTGGGTTTGAGCAGTTCTTC.

The rearrangement links TRBV7-9 to TRBJ2-1; 8 positions agree with TRBD2. Germline V gene sequence: CDR1 SEHNR, CDR2 FQNEAQ (reference sequence). V lost 3 bases, J lost 7 bases, and 8 bases stayed unmatched. CDR3 length: 15 residues. DNA of the CDR3: TGTGCCAGCAGCTTTTTTAGCGGGGAGGGAAATGAGCAGTTCTTC. Translating it yields CASSFFSGEGNEQFF.

This chain connects TRBV4-1 to TRBJ2-3; 8 bases map to TRBD2. The CDR3 length is 16 residues. With 1 base clipped from V and 3 bases from J, the junction kept 6 bases outside the gene matches. Per germline, CDR1 MGHRA and CDR2 YSYEKL. CDR3 residues: CASSQASAGGTDTQYF. The CDR3 bases are TGCGCCAGCAGCCAAGCATCGGCGGGAGGAACAGATACGCAGTATTTT.

The sample holds one count of this clone. The DNA for the CDR3 is TGCAGTGCTAGCCCGGGACAGGGGAACTATGGCTACACCTTC. Encoded protein: CSASPGQGNYGYTF. The V and J genes are TRBV29-1 and TRBJ1-2; 10 bases are a match to TRBD1. This CDR3 contains 14 residues. Germline V gene lookup returns CDR1 SQVTM and CDR2 ANQGSEA.

V gene TRBV9 combines with J gene TRBJ1-5; 7 nucleotides agree with TRBD1. V was pared by 3 bases and J by 10 bases, with 10 bases of the junction left unmatched. CDR3 length: 14 amino acids. Germline loops: CDR1 SGDLS, CDR2 YYNGEE. In DNA form, the CDR3 reads TGTGCCAGCAGCGAAACAGGGGCCCGGGAACCCCAGCATTTT. It codes for CASSETGAREPQHF.

The V call is TRBV19, the J call TRBJ1-2; 10 bases match TRBD1. The length of the CDR3 is 13 residues. CDR1 is LNHDA and CDR2 is SQIVND in the germline V gene (reference sequence). After removal of 9 bases from V and 6 bases from J, the junction contained 7 bases not matched to a gene. This chain's CDR3 is CARTGGGMNGYTF. The CDR3 bases are TGTGCCAGGACAGGGGGCGGAATGAATGGCTACACCTTC.

CDR3 nucleotides: TGTGCCAGCAGTGAAGCCGGGACAGGGAGAGACGAGCAGTACTTC. Its protein is CASSEAGTGRDEQYF. The chain couples TRBV6-1 to TRBJ2-7, with 9 bases matching TRBD1. Germline CDR1 is MNHNS and CDR2 is SASEGT. Losses at the gene ends were 0 bases for V and 5 bases for J; bases not matched to a gene: 5. The CDR3 is made up of 15 amino acids.

The chain joins TRBV5-1 to TRBJ2-7, with D possibly matching TRBD1 (6 bases). This CDR3 spans 14 amino acids. Deletions cut 4 bases from V and 3 bases from J, with 14 bases between. The germline V gene has CDR1 SGHRS and CDR2 YFSETQ. The CDR3 region is CASSIKTGYYEQYF. In DNA, the CDR3 is TGCGCCAGCAGCATAAAGACAGGCTACTACGAGCAGTACTTC.

The chain couples TRBV12-5 to TRBJ2-7, with 9 bases aligning to TRBD1. V dropped 4 bases and J dropped 5; count of bases not matched to a gene: 21. Germline CDR1 and CDR2: LGHNT and FRNRAP. This CDR3 is 19 amino acids long. CDR3 protein: CASGSQNKDRGQPPNEQYF. The CDR3 DNA reads TGTGCTAGTGGTTCTCAAAACAAGGACAGGGGCCAACCCCCTAACGAGCAGTACTTC.

This chain connects TRBV7-9 to TRBJ1-2, with D possibly being TRBD1 (6 bases). The length of the CDR3 is 15 residues. Germline CDR1 reads SEHNR; CDR2 reads FQNEAQ (reference sequence). The V end lost 5 bases, the J end lost 3 bases, and 16 bases lay between the germline ends. DNA of the CDR3: TGTGCCAGCAGCCCTAATATTCCAGGGGACTATGGCTACACCTTC. Protein sequence: CASSPNIPGDYGYTF. The whole variable domain, filled in from reference TRBV7-9 and TRBJ1-2, reads DTGVSQNPRHKITKRGQNVTFRCDPISEHNRLYWYRQTLGQGPEFLTYFQNEAQLEKSRLLSDRFSAERPKGSFSTLEIQRTEQGDSAMYLCASSPNIPGDYGYTFGSGTRLTVV.

The chain employs TRBV11-2 and TRBJ2-1; D unresolved. V lost 3 bases and J 5 bases, leaving 20 bases between the germline ends. Germline V gene data show CDR1 as SGHAT and CDR2 as FQNNGV. The CDR3 covers 17 residues. In DNA, the CDR3 is TGTGCCAGCAGCTTTTTAAGTCGCTACCTTGAACACAATGAGCAGTTCTTC. Translated: CASSFLSRYLEHNEQFF.

This sequence joins TRBV5-1 and TRBJ1-2; 8 bases agree with TRBD1. With 5 bases clipped from V and 6 bases from J, the junction kept 3 bases outside the gene matches. CDR3 length: 12 residues. Per germline, CDR1 SGHRS and CDR2 YFSETQ. In DNA form, the CDR3 reads TGCGCCAGCAGTTACAGGGGGGATGGCTACACCTTC. The encoded protein is CASSYRGDGYTF.

This chain joins TRBV5-8 and TRBJ2-5, with 15 nucleotides matching TRBD2. Trimming removed 4 bases from V and 9 bases from J; junction bases left unmatched: 7. The CDR3 covers 15 residues. Germline V CDR1 and CDR2: SGHTS, YDEGEE. CDR3 coding DNA: TGTGCCAGCAGCCCGGGACTAGCGGGAGGCATGGCCCAGTACTTC. Its translation: CASSPGLAGGMAQYF.

The V call is TRBV7-2, the J call TRBJ2-1; 7 bases are a match to TRBD2. The CDR3 has 15 amino acids. CDR1 SGHTA and CDR2 FQGNSA come from the germline V gene. V lost 1 base, J lost 4 bases, and 4 bases stayed unmatched. The CDR3 DNA sequence: TGTGCCAGCAGCTTAGGGCGGGAGCTGTACAATGAGCAGTTCTTC. Translation: CASSLGRELYNEQFF. Based on the CDR3 plus reference TRBV7-2 and TRBJ2-1, the full variable domain is GAGVSQSPSNKVTEKGKDVELRCDPISGHTALYWYRQSLGQGLEFLIYFQGNSAPDKSGLPSDRFSAERTGGSVSTLTIQRTQQEDSAVYLCASSLGRELYNEQFFGPGTRLTVL.